Shown below are 21 T cell receptor beta chains from a single sample sequenced in a study of shared clonotypes between healthy human individuals. Profiling relied on immunoSEQ multiplex PCR, and the TCRdb table lists in-frame clones only, not all of them. The data contain millions of clones, about 92% of them singletons. Naive-designated CD8 cells lacked CD45RO, were positively enriched for CCR7, and omitted terminally differentiated effector memory CD45RA+ cells. The sequencing input was naive CD8+ T cells from PBMCs. The receptor source for this set is a man younger than 35 in good health. Some clones in this sample may be carry-over from other donors' samples.

The chain employs TRBV27 and TRBJ1-5, with D hard to call. With 2 bases removed from V and 4 bases from J, the gap between germline ends came to 9 bases. Germline V gene lookup returns CDR1 MNHEY and CDR2 SMNVEV (reference sequence). CDR3 length: 14 amino acids. The CDR3 protein is CASSLGQLNQPQHF. The CDR3 nucleotides read TGTGCCAGCAGTTTAGGGCAGTTAAATCAGCCCCAGCATTTT.

This clone was recorded once. V usage is TRBV14 and J usage is TRBJ2-1; no reliable D call. The CDR3 is 12 residues long. Germline-derived CDR1 and CDR2 are SGHDN and FVKESK. Trimming took 5 bases from V and 6 from J, leaving 8 bases between them. The CDR3 loop is CASSYLGNEQFF. The CDR3 region has the DNA TGTGCCAGCAGCTACTTAGGCAATGAGCAGTTCTTC.

A word on this clone: This sample also contains other DNA sequences that code for the same CDR3. The chain carries TRBV29-1 and TRBJ2-7, with 9 positions matching TRBD1. V lost 6 bases to trimming and J lost 4 bases; unmatched junction nucleotides: 7. In germline, CDR1 is SQVTM, CDR2 ANQGSEA. This CDR3 spans 13 amino acids. CDR3 nucleotides: TGCAGCGTCCGACAGGGGGGGTCGTACGAGCAGTACTTC. Protein: CSVRQGGSYEQYF.

A note on this clone: The sample holds other DNA sequences that translate to the same CDR3. This chain connects TRBV7-9 to TRBJ2-1; TRBD2 matches at 15 bases. This CDR3 comprises 16 residues. The trim removed 3 bases at V and 7 bases at J, leaving 4 bases unmatched. The germline V gene has CDR1 SEHNR and CDR2 FQNEAQ (reference sequence). Here the CDR3 DNA reads TGTGCCAGCAGCTTGGGACTAGCGGGAGGTCGGAATGAGCAGTTCTTC. Its translation: CASSLGLAGGRNEQFF. Using reference TRBV7-9 and TRBJ2-1 for the parts outside the CDR3, the full variable domain is DTGVSQNPRHKITKRGQNVTFRCDPISEHNRLYWYRQTLGQGPEFLTYFQNEAQLEKSRLLSDRFSAERPKGSFSTLEIQRTEQGDSAMYLCASSLGLAGGRNEQFFGPGTRLTVL.

The V and J genes are TRBV15 and TRBJ2-1; a weak D match, TRBD2 (5 bases). The V gene lost 4 bases and the J gene lost 5 bases, with 9 bases spanning the gap. The length of the CDR3 is 13 residues. Germline values: CDR1 LNHNV, CDR2 YYDKDF (reference sequence). The CDR3 nucleotides are TGTGCCACCAGCATGTCAGCGGACAATGAGCAGTTCTTC. It encodes CATSMSADNEQFF.

The gene calls are TRBV7-9 and TRBJ2-7; D unresolved. Deletions cut 5 bases from V and 0 bases from J, with 26 bases between. Germline V gene sequence: CDR1 SEHNR, CDR2 FQNEAQ (reference sequence). The CDR3 has 19 amino acids. CDR3 amino acids: CASSPTLGAAPRSSYEQYF. Written as DNA, the CDR3 is TGTGCCAGCAGCCCGACATTAGGCGCAGCCCCAAGGAGCTCCTACGAGCAGTACTTC.

This CDR3 is CASSLPTSGVGNTQYF. The CDR3, as DNA: TGTGCCAGCAGCTTGCCGACTAGCGGAGTTGGAAATACGCAGTATTTT. The chain uses TRBV7-3 and TRBJ2-3; 9 bases align to TRBD2. The CDR3 covers 16 residues. The germline V gene has CDR1 SGHTA and CDR2 FQGTGA. J gave up 7 bases and V 3 bases, and 11 bases lay outside the gene matches.

As concerns this clone: At the DNA level, this CDR3 is encoded by other sequences in the same sample as well. The rearrangement links TRBV10-3 to TRBJ2-7, with 12 bases lining up with TRBD2. The germline V gene has CDR1 ENHRY and CDR2 SYGVKD. This CDR3 is built from 14 residues. J gave up 2 bases and V 6 bases, and 2 bases lay outside the gene matches. The chain's CDR3 is CAISGLAGTYEQYF. The CDR3 coding sequence is TGTGCCATCAGCGGACTAGCGGGGACCTACGAGCAGTACTTC.

This chain links TRBV13 with TRBJ2-3; D call uncertain. The V and J ends lost 5 bases and 1 base respectively, with 10 bases between them. Per the germline V gene, CDR1 is PRHDT and CDR2 is FYEKMQ (reference sequence). The CDR3 is 14 amino acids. The CDR3 sequence is CASSRARRTDTQYF. CDR3 sequence (DNA): TGTGCCAGCAGCCGGGCTAGACGCACAGATACGCAGTATTTT.

The V call is TRBV6-6, the J call TRBJ1-1; a weak D match, TRBD1 (5 bases). V was trimmed by 4 bases and J by 4 bases, leaving 13 bases between them. This CDR3 is 14 amino acids long. CDR1 and CDR2 from the germline V gene are MNHNY and SVGAGI (reference sequence). CDR3 in amino acids: CASSSLLGGTEAFF. Here the CDR3 DNA reads TGTGCCAGCAGTTCCCTCCTTGGGGGCACTGAAGCTTTCTTT.

V and J are TRBV4-2 and TRBJ2-1, with 8 nucleotides matching TRBD2. The CDR3 has 14 amino acids. Per germline, CDR1 LGHNA and CDR2 YNFKEQ. Losses at the gene ends were 7 bases for V and 6 bases for J; bases not matched to a gene: 8. CDR3 sequence: CASNPGRAFNEQFF. DNA of the CDR3: TGTGCCAGCAATCCCGGGAGGGCCTTCAATGAGCAGTTCTTC.

The chain couples TRBV11-2 to TRBJ2-1, with no clear D. The V gene lost 5 bases and the J gene lost 4 bases, with 21 bases spanning the gap. The CDR3 length is 17 residues. Germline lookup yields CDR1 SGHAT and CDR2 FQNNGV. DNA of the CDR3: TGTGCCAGCAGCCCCAAGATACCGAAGAACCTTTACAATGAGCAGTTCTTC. Amino acid sequence: CASSPKIPKNLYNEQFF.

J is TRBJ2-5 and V is TRBV7-3; no definite D call. Per germline, CDR1 SGHTA and CDR2 FQGTGA. This CDR3 comprises 11 residues. With 3 bases removed from V and 4 bases from J, the gap between germline ends came to 3 bases. DNA for the CDR3: TGTGCCAGCAGCTTTTTAGAGACCCAGTACTTC. Encoded protein: CASSFLETQYF.

DNA of the CDR3: TGTGCCAGCAGCGTGACAGGATCCCAAGAGACCCAGTACTTC. Its translation is CASSVTGSQETQYF. The rearrangement joins TRBV9 to TRBJ2-5; perhaps TRBD1 as D (6 bases). The CDR3 has 14 amino acids. Germline CDR1 SGDLS, CDR2 YYNGEE. Trimming removed 2 bases at V and 1 base at J, with 9 bases between.

The chain links TRBV7-9 to TRBJ2-1; D is uncertain. This CDR3 region has 12 residues. The V end was cut by 4 bases, the J end by 9 bases, with 10 bases between. Germline V lookup: CDR1 SEHNR, CDR2 FQNEAQ (reference sequence). CDR3 coding DNA: TGTGCCAGCAGCTCATACCGAGGTGAGCAGTTCTTC. Protein product: CASSSYRGEQFF. The full variable domain, rest sourced from reference TRBV7-9 and TRBJ2-1, is DTGVSQNPRHKITKRGQNVTFRCDPISEHNRLYWYRQTLGQGPEFLTYFQNEAQLEKSRLLSDRFSAERPKGSFSTLEIQRTEQGDSAMYLCASSSYRGEQFFGPGTRLTVL.

The V call is TRBV14, the J call TRBJ1-1; D possibly corresponds to TRBD1 (5 bases). Germline V CDR1 and CDR2: SGHDN, FVKESK. This CDR3 region has 16 residues. Between the trimmed V and J ends, which lost 4 bases and 3 bases, there was a span of 18 bases. In DNA, the CDR3 is TGTGCCAGCAGCCGAAAAAGGGACCCGAGGGACACTGAAGCTTTCTTT. This encodes CASSRKRDPRDTEAFF.

V is TRBV4-1 and J is TRBJ1-5, with 12 bases identical to TRBD1. Germline V gives CDR1 MGHRA, CDR2 YSYEKL. The CDR3 spans 15 residues. J gave up 7 bases and V 8 bases, and 9 bases lay outside the gene matches. The CDR3 sequence: CASGRDRGLEQPQHF. The CDR3 DNA reads as TGCGCCAGCGGCCGGGACAGGGGGCTAGAGCAGCCCCAGCATTTT.

V and J are TRBV6-5 and TRBJ2-7; D may be TRBD1 or TRBD2 (6 bases each). V lost 1 base, J lost 1 base, and 11 bases lay in between. The CDR3 runs to 15 residues. The V gene's germline CDR1 is MNHEY and CDR2 SVGAGI. The CDR3 DNA is TGTGCCAGCAGTTACTGGGGGGCCAATTCCTACGAGCAGTACTTC. This sequence encodes CASSYWGANSYEQYF.

CDR3 DNA: TGTGCCAGCAGTGGATGGACAGGGAACTACGAGCAGTACTTC. This encodes CASSGWTGNYEQYF. The chain links TRBV6-1 to TRBJ2-7; 8 bases align to TRBD1. The CDR3 is 14 amino acids. The junction had 5 bases not matched to a gene; V was cut back by 4 bases and J by 3 bases. Germline values: CDR1 MNHNS, CDR2 SASEGT.

V and J are TRBV6-1 and TRBJ1-1; D is uncertain. Germline CDR1 and CDR2: MNHNS and SASEGT. The V and J ends lost 4 bases and 4 bases respectively, with 10 bases between them. The CDR3 contains 13 residues. The CDR3 region is CASSVSRTTEAFF. In DNA, the CDR3 is TGTGCCAGCAGTGTGTCAAGAACCACTGAAGCTTTCTTT.

The V call is TRBV7-2, the J call TRBJ1-1, with D uncertain. The length of the CDR3 is 13 residues. The V and J ends lost 5 bases and 4 bases respectively, with 11 bases between them. Germline-derived CDR1 and CDR2 are SGHTA and FQGNSA. This CDR3 reads CASSPGVSTEAFF. CDR3 nucleotide sequence: TGTGCCAGCAGCCCAGGTGTATCCACTGAAGCTTTCTTT.